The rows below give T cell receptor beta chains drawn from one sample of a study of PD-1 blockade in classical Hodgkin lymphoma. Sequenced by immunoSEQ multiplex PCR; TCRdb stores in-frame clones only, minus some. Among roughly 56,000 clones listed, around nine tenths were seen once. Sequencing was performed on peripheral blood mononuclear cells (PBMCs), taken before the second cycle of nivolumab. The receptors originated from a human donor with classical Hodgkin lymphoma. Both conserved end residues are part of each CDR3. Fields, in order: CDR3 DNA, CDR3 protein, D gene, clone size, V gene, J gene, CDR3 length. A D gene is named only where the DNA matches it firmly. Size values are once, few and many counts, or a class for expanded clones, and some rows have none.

DNA: TGTGCCAGCAGGGGCGGCCAAGAGACCCAGTACTTC
CDR3: CASRGGQETQYF
D: NA
size: NA
V: TRBV9
J: TRBJ2-5
length: 12

DNA: TGTGCCAGTAGTATAGATCTGGGGGGAAGGCGGTATGGCTACACCTTC
CDR3: CASSIDLGGRRYGYTF
D: NA
size: NA
V: TRBV19
J: TRBJ1-2
length: 16

DNA: TGTGCCAGCAGCGTAGGGGATACGCAGTATTTT
CDR3: CASSVGDTQYF
D: NA
size: NA
V: TRBV9
J: TRBJ2-3
length: 11

DNA: TGTGCCAGCAGCCCCGGTGATGGCGGCTACACCTTC
CDR3: CASSPGDGGYTF
D: NA
size: NA
V: TRBV6-6
J: TRBJ1-2
length: 12

DNA: TGCGCCAGCAGCTCGAGAAACTCTGGGGCCAACGTCCTGACTTTC
CDR3: CASSSRNSGANVLTF
D: NA
size: NA
V: TRBV5-1
J: TRBJ2-6
length: 15

DNA: TGCAGCGTTGACGTGGGACAGGGGGCGCTCAATGAGCAGTTCTTC
CDR3: CSVDVGQGALNEQFF
D: TRBD1
size: NA
V: TRBV29-1
J: TRBJ2-1
length: 15

DNA: TGTGCCAGTTTGGGGACAAACATCTATGGCTACACCTTC
CDR3: CASLGTNIYGYTF
D: NA
size: NA
V: TRBV19
J: TRBJ1-2
length: 13

DNA: TGCGCCAGCAGCGTAGGCGAGGGGGGCTTTTCACCCCTCCACTTT
CDR3: CASSVGEGGFSPLHF
D: NA
size: NA
V: TRBV5-1
J: TRBJ1-6
length: 15

DNA: TGCAGCGTCCGGGGACAATACACTGAAGCTTTCTTT
CDR3: CSVRGQYTEAFF
D: NA
size: NA
V: TRBV29-1
J: TRBJ1-1
length: 12

DNA: TGTGCCTGGAGTTGGGGACAGGGGGCCTACGAGCAGTACTTC
CDR3: CAWSWGQGAYEQYF
D: TRBD1
size: NA
V: TRBV30
J: TRBJ2-7
length: 14

DNA: TGCGCCAGCAGCTCCGGGACAGGGACAACTAATGAAAAACTGTTTTTT
CDR3: CASSSGTGTTNEKLFF
D: TRBD1
size: NA
V: TRBV5-1
J: TRBJ1-4
length: 16

DNA: TGCGCCAGCAGCTTGGCCGGCTCAACAGATACGCAGTATTTT
CDR3: CASSLAGSTDTQYF
D: NA
size: NA
V: TRBV5-1
J: TRBJ2-3
length: 14

DNA: TGTGCCAGCAGCCGAACGGAGGGGGATAAAGCTTTCTTT
CDR3: CASSRTEGDKAFF
D: NA
size: NA
V: TRBV5-4
J: TRBJ1-1
length: 13

DNA: TGTGCCTGGAGTGAGACAGGGTATCAGCCCCAGCATTTT
CDR3: CAWSETGYQPQHF
D: TRBD1
size: NA
V: TRBV30
J: TRBJ1-5
length: 13

DNA: TGTGCCAGCAGTGAGGCAGGGTTGCCTAATGAAAAACTGTTTTTT
CDR3: CASSEAGLPNEKLFF
D: NA
size: NA
V: TRBV25-1
J: TRBJ1-4
length: 15

DNA: TGCGCCAGCACCCCTGGAGAAAACCTAGCCAAAAACATTCAGTACTTC
CDR3: CASTPGENLAKNIQYF
D: NA
size: NA
V: TRBV5-1
J: TRBJ2-4
length: 16

DNA: TGTGCCGGAACAGGGTGCAATCAGCCCCAGCATTTT
CDR3: CAGTGCNQPQHF
D: NA
size: NA
V: TRBV6-4
J: TRBJ1-5
length: 12

DNA: TGCGCCAGCAGCTTCACGGACGGGTACGAGCAGTACTTC
CDR3: CASSFTDGYEQYF
D: NA
size: NA
V: TRBV5-1
J: TRBJ2-7
length: 13

DNA: TGTGCCAGTAGTTTTCTAGACCCAATGAACACTGAAGCTTTCTTT
CDR3: CASSFLDPMNTEAFF
D: NA
size: NA
V: TRBV19
J: TRBJ1-1
length: 15

DNA: TGTGCCAGCAGCCAAGGAGATACGCAGTATTTT
CDR3: CASSQGDTQYF
D: NA
size: NA
V: TRBV4-2
J: TRBJ2-3
length: 11

DNA: TGCGCCAGCAGCTTGGGGGGAGCGGACATCACTGAGCAGTTCTTC
CDR3: CASSLGGADITEQFF
D: NA
size: NA
V: TRBV5-1
J: TRBJ2-1
length: 15

DNA: TGCAGCGTTGAAAGCCAGGGGATTAGTGGCTACACCTTC
CDR3: CSVESQGISGYTF
D: NA
size: NA
V: TRBV29-1
J: TRBJ1-2
length: 13

DNA: TGTGCCCTTAGTGGGGGTCCCAATCAGCCCCAGCATTTT
CDR3: CALSGGPNQPQHF
D: NA
size: once
V: TRBV7-2
J: TRBJ1-5
length: 13

DNA: TGTGCCAGTAGCACGGGGACAGGGAGATTCCTTTATGGCTACACCTTC
CDR3: CASSTGTGRFLYGYTF
D: TRBD1
size: NA
V: TRBV19
J: TRBJ1-2
length: 16

DNA: TGTGCCAGCAGCTTAGGGGGACTGAACACAGATACGCAGTATTTT
CDR3: CASSLGGLNTDTQYF
D: NA
size: NA
V: TRBV7-9
J: TRBJ2-3
length: 15

DNA: TGCGCCAGCACCATAGATGGGTCCTATGGCTACACCTTC
CDR3: CASTIDGSYGYTF
D: NA
size: once
V: TRBV5-1
J: TRBJ1-2
length: 13

DNA: TGTGCCAGCAGATTGAGGGGGGGTGATTCACCCCTCCACTTT
CDR3: CASRLRGGDSPLHF
D: NA
size: NA
V: TRBV28
J: TRBJ1-6
length: 14

DNA: TGTGCCAGCAGCCAGGGGACCCTGGAGACCCAGTACTTC
CDR3: CASSQGTLETQYF
D: NA
size: NA
V: TRBV9
J: TRBJ2-5
length: 13

DNA: TGTGCCTGGGCTTGGCGAGTTAATGAAAAACTGTTTTTT
CDR3: CAWAWRVNEKLFF
D: NA
size: NA
V: TRBV30
J: TRBJ1-4
length: 13

DNA: TGTGCCAGCAGCCTGGGACGGTTGAACACTGAAGCTTTCTTT
CDR3: CASSLGRLNTEAFF
D: NA
size: NA
V: TRBV7-9
J: TRBJ1-1
length: 14

DNA: TGCGCCAGCAGCCCGGTGGGCTACGAGCAGTACTTC
CDR3: CASSPVGYEQYF
D: NA
size: NA
V: TRBV5-1
J: TRBJ2-7
length: 12

DNA: TGTGCCAGCAGCCCAAGATCACAGGGACTAGTGTTGGCTGAGCAGTACTTC
CDR3: CASSPRSQGLVLAEQYF
D: TRBD2
size: NA
V: TRBV4-2
J: TRBJ2-7
length: 17

DNA: TGTGCCAGCAGCCCGAACAGGGGGGGATACACTGAAGCTTTCTTT
CDR3: CASSPNRGGYTEAFF
D: TRBD1
size: NA
V: TRBV5-4
J: TRBJ1-1
length: 15

DNA: TGCAGCGTTGAAGGGCCGATACGGTCCCAAGAGACCCAGTACTTC
CDR3: CSVEGPIRSQETQYF
D: NA
size: NA
V: TRBV29-1
J: TRBJ2-5
length: 15

DNA: TGTGCCAGCTCACCGGCCCCGTTAGAGACCCAGTACTTC
CDR3: CASSPAPLETQYF
D: NA
size: NA
V: TRBV18
J: TRBJ2-5
length: 13

DNA: TGTGCCAGCAGCTCAACGACAGTTTCCGATCAGCCCCAGCATTTT
CDR3: CASSSTTVSDQPQHF
D: NA
size: NA
V: TRBV5-5
J: TRBJ1-5
length: 15

DNA: TGCGCCAGCAGCTTTGGGCCCGGGGGCGGGGGAAATTCACCCCTCCACTTT
CDR3: CASSFGPGGGGNSPLHF
D: NA
size: NA
V: TRBV5-1
J: TRBJ1-6
length: 17

DNA: TGTGCCAGTAGTATTGGGGGAGCCACTGAAGCTTTCTTT
CDR3: CASSIGGATEAFF
D: NA
size: NA
V: TRBV19
J: TRBJ1-1
length: 13

DNA: TGCGCCAGCAGCCACCCCGGGACAGGGAACACCGGGGAGCTGTTTTTT
CDR3: CASSHPGTGNTGELFF
D: TRBD1
size: NA
V: TRBV5-1
J: TRBJ2-2
length: 16

DNA: TGTGCCAGCAGCTCTGTACAAGGGATCGGGGAGCAGTTCTTC
CDR3: CASSSVQGIGEQFF
D: NA
size: NA
V: TRBV7-2
J: TRBJ2-1
length: 14

DNA: TGTGCCAGCAGTCCACGGGGAAAGCGGAATCAGCCCCAGCATTTT
CDR3: CASSPRGKRNQPQHF
D: NA
size: few
V: TRBV6-5
J: TRBJ1-5
length: 15

DNA: TGTGCCAGCAGCTTATTAGGGGGGGCAACTAATGAAAAACTGTTTTTT
CDR3: CASSLLGGATNEKLFF
D: NA
size: NA
V: TRBV7-9
J: TRBJ1-4
length: 16

DNA: TGTGCCAGCGGGCAGAACACAGATACGCAGTATTTT
CDR3: CASGQNTDTQYF
D: NA
size: few
V: TRBV6-6
J: TRBJ2-3
length: 12

DNA: TGTGCCAGCAGTATGGGACAGCCAAATGAAAAACTGTTTTTT
CDR3: CASSMGQPNEKLFF
D: TRBD1
size: NA
V: TRBV6-6
J: TRBJ1-4
length: 14

DNA: TGTGCCGGGCGAAAGGGGCTAAATGCTGGCTACACCTTC
CDR3: CAGRKGLNAGYTF
D: NA
size: NA
V: TRBV6-1
J: TRBJ1-2
length: 13

DNA: TGTGCCAGCGGGGTAGAAGGCTATGGCTACACCTTC
CDR3: CASGVEGYGYTF
D: NA
size: NA
V: TRBV28
J: TRBJ1-2
length: 12